The 32 T cell receptor beta chains listed next were all sequenced from one sample in a study of blood T cell repertoires in COVID-19. Libraries were prepared by immunoSEQ multiplex PCR; TCRdb keeps only in-frame clonotypes and omits some of them. The table includes about 100,000 clones, roughly nine tenths detected once. The specimen sequenced was peripheral blood. These receptor sequences come from a man aged 50 to 60 with active COVID-19.

This chain uses TRBV28 with TRBJ1-2; D is ambiguous. The germline V gene encodes CDR1 MDHEN and CDR2 SYDVKM. V lost 10 bases to trimming and J lost 8 bases, with 14 bases between them. This CDR3 spans 11 amino acids. The CDR3, as DNA: TGTGCCACTCAGGTTGGGTTCGGCTACACCTTC. It translates to CATQVGFGYTF.

The chain couples TRBV24-1 to TRBJ2-7, with 7 positions matching TRBD1. This CDR3 spans 13 amino acids. V lost 12 bases and J lost 2; bases outside the gene matches: 9. Germline V gene sequence: CDR1 KGHDR, CDR2 SFDVKD. CDR3 amino acids: CASGQDLTYEQYV. In nucleotides, the CDR3 is TGTGCCTCCGGACAGGACCTCACCTACGAGCAGTACGTC.

CDR3 sequence (DNA): TGTGCCAGCAGCATATCCGTAGCCTACAATGAGCAGTTCTTC. Amino acids: CASSISVAYNEQFF. V usage is TRBV5-6 and J usage is TRBJ2-1; D unclear. CDR3 length: 14 amino acids. The V gene's germline CDR1 is SGHDT and CDR2 YYEEEE. Between the trimmed V and J ends, which lost 4 bases and 2 bases, there was a span of 10 bases.

The chain links TRBV11-2 to TRBJ2-7; D unclear. The V gene's germline CDR1 is SGHAT and CDR2 FQNNGV. The ends were cut back, 1 base at V and 5 bases at J, with 9 bases in the middle. CDR3 size: 13 residues. The CDR3 DNA sequence: TGTGCCAGCAGCTTAGGGCAGAAAGACGAGCAGTACGTC. Its protein product is CASSLGQKDEQYV.

The gene calls are TRBV9 and TRBJ2-7; D is unresolved. V lost 0 bases and J lost 1, with 8 bases in between. Germline V lookup: CDR1 SGDLS, CDR2 YYNGEE. This CDR3 is 14 amino acids long. CDR3 DNA: TGTGCCAGCAGCGTAGGTCCAGATTCCTACGAGCAGTACGTC. It is translated as CASSVGPDSYEQYV.

J is TRBJ1-1 and V is TRBV7-2, with 8 nucleotides matching TRBD1. The germline V gene has CDR1 SGHTA and CDR2 FQGNSA. V lost 5 bases, J lost 4 bases, and 3 bases stayed unmatched. The CDR3 contains 13 residues. The CDR3 DNA follows: TGTGCCAGCAGCCAGGGACAGGTCACTGAAGCTTTCTTT. The encoded protein is CASSQGQVTEAFF.

The rearrangement links TRBV13 to TRBJ2-2, with D tentatively TRBD2 (5 bases). The CDR3 runs 16 residues. Germline V gene lookup returns CDR1 PRHDT and CDR2 FYEKMQ (reference sequence). V was cut by 4 bases and J by 4 bases, with 16 bases left in between. The CDR3 DNA is TGTGCCAGCAGCTCAGGACTCAATCCTTTCACCGGGGAGCTGTTTTTT. It encodes CASSSGLNPFTGELFF.

V and J are TRBV2 and TRBJ1-2; 7 positions match TRBD1. In germline, CDR1 is SNHLY, CDR2 FYNNEI. CDR3 length: 12 amino acids. V was clipped by 6 bases and J by 3 bases; unmatched bases: 1. The CDR3 sequence is CASSTGDYGYTF. The CDR3 DNA reads TGTGCCAGCAGCACAGGGGACTATGGCTACACCTTC. Looking up the rest from reference TRBV2 and TRBJ1-2 gives the full variable domain: EPEVTQTPSHQVTQMGQEVILRCVPISNHLYFYWYRQILGQKVEFLVSFYNNEISEKSEIFDDQFSVERPDGSNFTLKIRSTKLEDSAMYFCASSTGDYGYTFGSGTRLTVV.

This sequence joins TRBV5-1 and TRBJ1-1, with D possibly matching TRBD1 (5 bases). There are 14 residues in the CDR3. Germline-derived CDR1 and CDR2 are SGHRS and YFSETQ. V was trimmed by 4 bases and J by 4 bases, leaving 14 bases between them. The CDR3 DNA follows: TGCGCCAGCAGCCCGGGGGGGACTGGCACTGAAGCTTTCTTT. Translation gives CASSPGGTGTEAFF.

V gene TRBV5-5 combines with J gene TRBJ2-5, with a weak D call TRBD1 (7 bases). The CDR3 consists of 15 residues. The V gene's germline CDR1 is SGHKS and CDR2 YYEKEE (reference sequence). The V gene lost 3 bases and the J gene lost 5 bases, with 17 bases spanning the gap. The CDR3 DNA sequence: TGTGCCAGCAGCTCCAACAGGGGCGCGGGGGAGACCCAGTACTTC. Encoded protein: CASSSNRGAGETQYF.

The chain employs TRBV6-5 and TRBJ1-1, with 8 bases matching TRBD1. With 6 bases clipped from V and 5 bases from J, the junction kept 2 bases outside the gene matches. There are 12 residues in the CDR3. Germline loops: CDR1 MNHEY, CDR2 SVGAGI. CDR3 protein: CASRRQGTEAFF. As DNA, the CDR3 is TGTGCCAGCAGGCGACAGGGGACTGAAGCTTTCTTT.

The chain carries TRBV29-1 and TRBJ2-5, with a weak D call TRBD2 (5 bases). In germline, CDR1 is SQVTM, CDR2 ANQGSEA. This CDR3 has 13 amino acids. V lost 4 bases and J lost 8, with 17 bases in between. CDR3 amino acids: CSVVPDSVGTQYF. The DNA for the CDR3 is TGCAGCGTTGTCCCGGACTCGGTGGGAACCCAGTACTTC.

This clone was seen a single time. The chain combines TRBV12-5 with TRBJ2-5; TRBD1 matches at 7 bases. The CDR3 is 15 amino acids. J lost 1 base, V lost 1 base, and 3 bases had no gene match. Germline V gene sequence: CDR1 LGHNT, CDR2 FRNRAP. CDR3 sequence reads: CASGLDRGFQETQYF. CDR3 sequence (DNA): TGTGCTAGTGGTTTGGACAGGGGCTTCCAAGAGACCCAGTACTTC.

The chain combines TRBV12-3 or TRBV12-4 with TRBJ2-7, with TRBD1 matching 8 bases. CDR3 size: 12 residues. Trimming at V came to 4 bases and at J to 6 bases, leaving 2 bases not matched to a gene. CDR3 sequence reads: CASSSTGAEQYV. Written as DNA, the CDR3 is TGTGCCAGCAGTTCGACAGGGGCCGAGCAGTACGTC.

The V and J genes are TRBV18 and TRBJ1-1; unclear D gene. V lost 6 bases and J 5 bases, leaving 13 bases between the germline ends. Germline CDR1 is KGHSH and CDR2 is LQKENI. This CDR3 region has 13 residues. CDR3 nucleotide sequence: TGTGCCAGCTCCCCGGATCGAGGGACTGAAGCTTTCTTT. It codes for CASSPDRGTEAFF.

This chain links TRBV19 with TRBJ2-7; tentatively, D is TRBD1 (7 bases). This CDR3 contains 14 residues. Deletions cut 10 bases from V and 2 bases from J, with 18 bases between. The germline V gene has CDR1 LNHDA and CDR2 SQIVND (reference sequence). The CDR3: CANSEQGGPYEQYF. DNA of the CDR3: TGTGCCAATTCGGAGCAGGGGGGTCCCTACGAGCAGTACTTC.

The rearrangement uses TRBV5-1 and TRBJ2-1; 10 bases match TRBD2. The V gene end was trimmed by 4 bases and the J gene end by 7 bases; junction bases not matched to a gene: 8. Germline lookup yields CDR1 SGHRS and CDR2 YFSETQ. This CDR3 has 15 amino acids. Here the CDR3 reads CASSPSSGRGNEQFF. The CDR3 region has the DNA TGCGCCAGCAGCCCCTCTAGCGGGAGAGGGAATGAGCAGTTCTTC.

With respect to this clone: One end of the junction is discordant with germline, which a read error may explain. This chain connects TRBV13 to TRBJ2-1; TRBD1 might be the D (5 bases). CDR3 length equals 20 residues. Germline CDR1 reads PRHDT; CDR2 reads FYEKMQ (reference sequence). The CDR3 protein is CASSLGSPVGGHDSYNEQFF. The CDR3 region has the DNA TGTGCCAGCAGTTTAGGTAGTCCCGTGGGCGGACATGACTCCTACAATGAGCAGTTCTTC.

The chain recombines TRBV6-2 or TRBV6-3 with TRBJ2-2, with TRBD1 as a possible D gene (5 bases). The CDR3 spans 17 residues. Germline CDR1 and CDR2: MNHEY and SVGEGT. The V and J ends lost 2 bases and 0 bases respectively, with 13 bases between them. In nucleotides, the CDR3 is TGTGCCAGCAGTTACAACGTGGGGCCCGCGAACACCGGGGAGCTGTTTTTT. Translation: CASSYNVGPANTGELFF.

This chain uses TRBV6-5 with TRBJ1-5; the D is unclear. This CDR3 is 16 amino acids long. V was trimmed by 0 bases and J by 2 bases, leaving 11 bases between them. Per germline, CDR1 MNHEY and CDR2 SVGAGI. DNA of the CDR3: TGTGCCAGCAGTTACTCAGGGCCGAGGGGCAATCAGCCCCAGCATTTT. Its translation is CASSYSGPRGNQPQHF.

The rearrangement links TRBV3-1 (or the pseudogene TRBV3-2) to TRBJ1-1; a weak D match, TRBD1 (6 bases). Germline V lookup: CDR1 LGHDT, CDR2 YNNKEL (reference sequence). Deletions cut 1 base from V and 7 bases from J, with 19 bases between. The length of the CDR3 is 16 residues. The CDR3 reads CASSQVPRGGAVEAFF. In nucleotides, the CDR3 is TGTGCCAGCAGCCAAGTCCCCAGGGGAGGGGCTGTTGAAGCTTTCTTT.

V is TRBV11-2 and J is TRBJ2-7; weak D call: TRBD1 (5 bases). CDR3 size: 13 residues. Germline V lookup: CDR1 SGHAT, CDR2 FQNNGV. V dropped 0 bases and J dropped 5 bases, with 8 bases sitting between them. The chain's CDR3 is CASSLERTNEQYV. The CDR3 bases are TGTGCCAGCAGCTTAGAGAGGACAAACGAGCAGTACGTC.

The chain is built from TRBV19 and TRBJ1-2; tentative D call: TRBD1 (5 bases). CDR1 is LNHDA and CDR2 is SQIVND in the germline V gene (reference sequence). The V end was cut by 1 base, the J end by 7 bases, with 10 bases between. The CDR3 loop spans 13 amino acids. Here the CDR3 DNA reads TGTGCCAGTAGTATAGCGGGGGTTTCTGGCTACACCTTC. This codes for CASSIAGVSGYTF.

The V call is TRBV6-5, the J call TRBJ1-4; 7 nucleotides match TRBD1. Germline V gives CDR1 MNHEY, CDR2 SVGAGI. The CDR3 covers 13 residues. V trimming: 2 bases; J trimming: 11 bases; junction bases outside the gene matches: 5. CDR3 loop: CASSYAKQGKLFF. In nucleotides, the CDR3 is TGTGCCAGCAGTTACGCTAAACAGGGGAAACTGTTTTTT.

The chain combines TRBV7-3 with TRBJ2-1; D not resolved. The CDR3 loop spans 13 amino acids. CDR1 SGHTA and CDR2 FQGTGA come from the germline V gene. V dropped 5 bases and J dropped 13 bases, with 18 bases sitting between them. The CDR3 bases are TGTGCCAGCAGCCCACGACATGGGTCAGGACAGTTCTTC. It yields the protein CASSPRHGSGQFF.

The rearrangement uses TRBV9 and TRBJ1-3; D might be TRBD1 (6 bases). Germline-derived CDR1 and CDR2 are SGDLS and YYNGEE. V was shortened by 0 bases and J by 3 bases, with 22 bases between the two germline ends. CDR3 size: 19 residues. The CDR3 region is CASSVAVQSVGADGNTIYF. Here the CDR3 DNA reads TGTGCCAGCAGCGTAGCGGTCCAGAGTGTGGGGGCGGATGGAAACACCATATATTTT.

The chain carries TRBV5-6 and TRBJ2-7; D gene uncertain. Germline V gene lookup returns CDR1 SGHDT and CDR2 YYEEEE. Trimming pared 2 bases from V and 0 bases from J, leaving 6 bases between. CDR3 size: 13 residues. CDR3 protein: CASSFRLSYEQYV. The CDR3 bases are TGTGCCAGCAGCTTCAGACTCTCCTACGAGCAGTACGTC.

The chain recombines TRBV11-2 with TRBJ2-7; 7 bases map to TRBD1. J lost 3 bases, V lost 0 bases, and 8 bases had no gene match. Looked up from germline, CDR1 is SGHAT and CDR2 is FQNNGV. This CDR3 has 16 residues. The CDR3, as DNA: TGTGCCAGCAGCTTAGAACCCGACAGGGTTAGCTACGAGCAGTACGTC. Translated, it gives CASSLEPDRVSYEQYV.

This chain uses TRBV5-1 with TRBJ2-1; TRBD2 aligns across 7 bases. Germline-derived CDR1 and CDR2 are SGHRS and YFSETQ. CDR3 length: 15 residues. V was clipped by 4 bases and J by 0 bases; unmatched bases: 4. The CDR3 nucleotides are TGCGCCAGCAGCCCTAGCGGAAGCTCCTACAATGAGCAGTTCTTC. Its translation is CASSPSGSSYNEQFF.

Of note for this clone: Other DNA sequences in this sample translate to the same CDR3. This chain joins TRBV19 and TRBJ1-4, with a tentative D call TRBD1 (6 bases). CDR1 is LNHDA and CDR2 is SQIVND in the germline V gene (reference sequence). The CDR3 has 16 residues. V was shortened by 9 bases and J by 4 bases, with 21 bases between the two germline ends. The CDR3 loop is CASSARAGAVNEKLFF. The CDR3 DNA is TGTGCCAGCAGTGCCCGAGCGGGGGCAGTTAATGAAAAACTGTTTTTT.

CDR3 bases: TGTGCCATCAGTGACCACGGGGGGGACCCCTACAATGAGCAGTTCTTC. Protein product: CAISDHGGDPYNEQFF. The rearrangement uses TRBV10-3 and TRBJ2-1; the match to TRBD2 covers 8 bases. V was pared by 3 bases and J by 2 bases, with 6 bases of the junction left unmatched. CDR3 size: 16 residues. Germline loops: CDR1 ENHRY, CDR2 SYGVKD.

The V call is TRBV24-1, the J call TRBJ2-1; 8 nucleotides agree with TRBD2. This CDR3 has 16 amino acids. CDR1 is KGHDR and CDR2 is SFDVKD in the germline V gene. J was trimmed by 5 bases and V by 3 bases; bases with no gene match: 8. Written as DNA, the CDR3 is TGTGCCACCAGTGATGCCAGCGGGAGCCTAAACAATGAGCAGTTCTTC. Its protein product is CATSDASGSLNNEQFF.